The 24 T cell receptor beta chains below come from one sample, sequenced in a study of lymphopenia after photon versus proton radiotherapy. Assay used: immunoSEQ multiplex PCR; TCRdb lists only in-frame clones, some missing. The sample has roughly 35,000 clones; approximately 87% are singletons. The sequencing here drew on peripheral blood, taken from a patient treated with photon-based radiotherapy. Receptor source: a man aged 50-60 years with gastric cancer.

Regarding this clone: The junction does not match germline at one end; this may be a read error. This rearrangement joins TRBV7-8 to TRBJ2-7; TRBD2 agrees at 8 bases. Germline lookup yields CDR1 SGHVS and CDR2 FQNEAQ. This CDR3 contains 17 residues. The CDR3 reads CASSSELSGARSYEQCF. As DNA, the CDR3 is TGTGCCAGCAGCTCCGAACTTAGCGGGGCACGCTCCTACGAGCAGTGCTTC.

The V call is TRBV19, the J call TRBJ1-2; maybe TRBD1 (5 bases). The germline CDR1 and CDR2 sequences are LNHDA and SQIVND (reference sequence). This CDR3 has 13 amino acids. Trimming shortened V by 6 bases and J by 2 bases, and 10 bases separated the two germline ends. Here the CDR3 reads CASRSPGNYGYTF. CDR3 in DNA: TGTGCCAGTAGGTCTCCAGGGAACTATGGCTACACCTTC.

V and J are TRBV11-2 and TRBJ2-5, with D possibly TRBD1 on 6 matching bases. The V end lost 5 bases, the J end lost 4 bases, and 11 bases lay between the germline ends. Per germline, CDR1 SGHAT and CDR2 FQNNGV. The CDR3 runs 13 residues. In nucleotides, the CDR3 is TGTGCCAGCAGCCGACAGGCTCTAGAGACCCAGTACTTC. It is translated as CASSRQALETQYF.

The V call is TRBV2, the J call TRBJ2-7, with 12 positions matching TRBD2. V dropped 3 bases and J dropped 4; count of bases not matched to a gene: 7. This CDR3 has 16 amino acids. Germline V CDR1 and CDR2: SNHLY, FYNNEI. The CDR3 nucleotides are TGTGCCAGCAGTGATCAACTAGCGGGAGGCAGGTACGAGCAGTACTTC. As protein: CASSDQLAGGRYEQYF.

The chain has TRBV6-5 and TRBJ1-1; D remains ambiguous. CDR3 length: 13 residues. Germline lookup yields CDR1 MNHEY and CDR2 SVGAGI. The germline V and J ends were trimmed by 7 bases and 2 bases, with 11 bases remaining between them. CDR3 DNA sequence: TGTGCCAGCACTGGTGGAGTTAACACTGAAGCTTTCTTT. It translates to CASTGGVNTEAFF.

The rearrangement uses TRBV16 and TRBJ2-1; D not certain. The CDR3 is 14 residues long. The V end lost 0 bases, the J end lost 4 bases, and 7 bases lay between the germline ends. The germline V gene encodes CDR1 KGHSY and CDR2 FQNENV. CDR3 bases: TGTGCCAGCAGCCAATCAGGGCGGTACAATGAGCAGTTCTTC. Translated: CASSQSGRYNEQFF.

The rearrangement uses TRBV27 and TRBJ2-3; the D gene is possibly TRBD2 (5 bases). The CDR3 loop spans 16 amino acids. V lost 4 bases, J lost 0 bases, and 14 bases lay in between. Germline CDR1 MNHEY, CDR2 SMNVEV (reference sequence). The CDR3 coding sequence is TGTGCCAGCAGTTCTCAAAAGCAGCGGAGCACAGATACGCAGTATTTT. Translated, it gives CASSSQKQRSTDTQYF.

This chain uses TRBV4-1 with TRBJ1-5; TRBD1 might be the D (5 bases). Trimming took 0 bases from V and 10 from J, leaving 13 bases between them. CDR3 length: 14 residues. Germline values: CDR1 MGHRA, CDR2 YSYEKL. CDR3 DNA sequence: TGCGCCAGCAGCCAAGAGGGGACCGAGGCTCCCCAGCATTTT. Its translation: CASSQEGTEAPQHF.

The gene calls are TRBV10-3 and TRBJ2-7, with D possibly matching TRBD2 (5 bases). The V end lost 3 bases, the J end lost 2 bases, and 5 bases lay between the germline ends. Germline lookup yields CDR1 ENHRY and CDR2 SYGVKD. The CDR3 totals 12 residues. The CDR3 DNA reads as TGTGCCATCAGTGACGGGGCCTACGAGCAGTACTTC. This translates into CAISDGAYEQYF.

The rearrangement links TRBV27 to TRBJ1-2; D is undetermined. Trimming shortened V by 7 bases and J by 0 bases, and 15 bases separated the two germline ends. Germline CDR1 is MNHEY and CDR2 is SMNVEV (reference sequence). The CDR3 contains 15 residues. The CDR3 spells CASTSLGGPNYGYTF. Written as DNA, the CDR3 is TGTGCCAGCACTTCCCTAGGCGGGCCTAACTATGGCTACACCTTC.

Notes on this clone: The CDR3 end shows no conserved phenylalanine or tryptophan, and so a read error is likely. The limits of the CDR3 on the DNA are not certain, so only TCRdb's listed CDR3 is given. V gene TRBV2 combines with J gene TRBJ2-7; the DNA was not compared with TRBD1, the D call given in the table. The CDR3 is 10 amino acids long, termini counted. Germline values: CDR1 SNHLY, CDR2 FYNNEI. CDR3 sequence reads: CASSSQVLTI.

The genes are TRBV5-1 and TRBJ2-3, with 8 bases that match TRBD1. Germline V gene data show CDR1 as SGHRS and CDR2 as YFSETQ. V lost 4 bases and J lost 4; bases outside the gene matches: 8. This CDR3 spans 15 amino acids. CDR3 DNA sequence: TGCGCCAGCAGCCTGTCAGGGGGCTCGGCAGATACGCAGTATTTT. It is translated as CASSLSGGSADTQYF.

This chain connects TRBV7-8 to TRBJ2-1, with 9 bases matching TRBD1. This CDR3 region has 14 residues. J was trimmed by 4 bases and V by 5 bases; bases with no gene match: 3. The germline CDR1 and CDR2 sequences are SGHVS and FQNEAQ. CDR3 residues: CASSLGTGYNEQFF. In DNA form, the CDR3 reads TGTGCCAGCAGCCTAGGGACAGGGTACAATGAGCAGTTCTTC. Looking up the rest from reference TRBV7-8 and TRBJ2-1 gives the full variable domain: GAGVSQSPRYKVAKRGQDVALRCDPISGHVSLFWYQQALGQGPEFLTYFQNEAQLDKSGLPSDRFFAERPEGSVSTLKIQRTQQEDSAVYLCASSLGTGYNEQFFGPGTRLTVL.

CDR3 coding DNA: TGTGCCAGCAGCGCAGGGGATTCGGGGGAGCTGTTTTTT. Its protein product is CASSAGDSGELFF. The chain is built from TRBV11-3 and TRBJ2-2; possibly TRBD1 for D (6 bases). The CDR3 spans 13 residues. Germline V gives CDR1 SGHNT, CDR2 YENEEA. Between the trimmed V and J ends, which lost 5 bases and 8 bases, there was a span of 12 bases.

The CDR3 DNA follows: TGCGCCAGCAGCTTGGGCTCATACACGTCGGGTACGCAGTATTTT. The encoded protein is CASSLGSYTSGTQYF. V and J are TRBV5-1 and TRBJ2-3; D ambiguous. CDR1 and CDR2 (germline): SGHRS, YFSETQ. The CDR3 runs 15 residues. Between the trimmed V and J ends, which lost 0 bases and 8 bases, there was a span of 16 bases.

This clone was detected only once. This chain's CDR3 is CASSFLTGGKDTQYF. As DNA, the CDR3 is TGTGCCAGCAGTTTCTTAACAGGGGGCAAAGATACGCAGTATTTT. The chain carries TRBV27 and TRBJ2-3; TRBD1 matches at 9 bases. After removal of 3 bases from V and 5 bases from J, the junction contained 6 bases not matched to a gene. This CDR3 is 15 amino acids long. The germline V gene has CDR1 MNHEY and CDR2 SMNVEV (reference sequence).

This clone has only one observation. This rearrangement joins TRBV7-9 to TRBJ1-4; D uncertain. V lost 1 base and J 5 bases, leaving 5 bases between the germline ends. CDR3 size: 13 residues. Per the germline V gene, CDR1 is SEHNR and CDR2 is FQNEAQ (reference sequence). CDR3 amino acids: CASSLVGNEKLFF. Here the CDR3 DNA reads TGTGCCAGCAGCTTAGTCGGAAATGAAAAACTGTTTTTT.

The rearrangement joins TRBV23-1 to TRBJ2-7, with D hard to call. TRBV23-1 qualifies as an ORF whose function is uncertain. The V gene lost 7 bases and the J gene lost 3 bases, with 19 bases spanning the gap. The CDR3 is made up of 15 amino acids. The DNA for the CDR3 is TGCGCCAGCACCCCACCGGGCAGGCAGCTCTACGAGCAGTACTTC. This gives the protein CASTPPGRQLYEQYF.

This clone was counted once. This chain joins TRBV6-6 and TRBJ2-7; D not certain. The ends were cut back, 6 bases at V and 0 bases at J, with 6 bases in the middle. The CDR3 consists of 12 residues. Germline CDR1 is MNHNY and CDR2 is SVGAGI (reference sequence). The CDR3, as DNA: TGTGCCAGCAGCCCACTCTCCTACGAGCAGTACTTC. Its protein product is CASSPLSYEQYF.

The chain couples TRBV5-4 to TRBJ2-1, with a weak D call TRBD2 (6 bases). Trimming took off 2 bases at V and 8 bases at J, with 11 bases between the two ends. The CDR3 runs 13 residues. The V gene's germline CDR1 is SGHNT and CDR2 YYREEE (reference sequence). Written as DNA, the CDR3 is TGTGCCAGCAGCTTCCCGGGGGTGGATGAGCAGTTCTTC. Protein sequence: CASSFPGVDEQFF.

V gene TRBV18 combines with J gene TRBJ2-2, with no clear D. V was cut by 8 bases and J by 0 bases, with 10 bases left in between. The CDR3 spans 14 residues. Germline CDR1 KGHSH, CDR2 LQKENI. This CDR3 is CASPTPSNTGELFF. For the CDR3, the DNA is TGTGCCAGCCCCACTCCCTCGAACACCGGGGAGCTGTTTTTT.

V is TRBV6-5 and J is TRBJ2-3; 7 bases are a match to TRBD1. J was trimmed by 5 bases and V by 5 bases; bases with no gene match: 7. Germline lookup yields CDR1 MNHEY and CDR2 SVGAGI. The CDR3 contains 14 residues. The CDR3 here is CASSPPGQRDTQYF. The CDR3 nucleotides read TGTGCCAGCAGTCCTCCGGGACAGAGAGATACGCAGTATTTT.

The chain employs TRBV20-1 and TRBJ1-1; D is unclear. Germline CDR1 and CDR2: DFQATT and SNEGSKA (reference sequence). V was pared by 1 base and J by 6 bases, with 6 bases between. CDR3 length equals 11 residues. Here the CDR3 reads CSARASAEAFF. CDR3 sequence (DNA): TGCAGTGCTAGAGCCTCGGCTGAAGCTTTCTTT.

CDR3 in amino acids: CASSTSGATLHNEQFF. In DNA, the CDR3 is TGTGCCAGCAGCACCTCAGGGGCGACCCTGCACAATGAGCAGTTCTTC. V and J are TRBV7-3 and TRBJ2-1, with D possibly being TRBD1 (6 bases). V was clipped by 5 bases and J by 5 bases, with 19 bases between them. Germline assignment: CDR1 SGHTA and CDR2 FQGTGA. The CDR3 covers 16 residues.